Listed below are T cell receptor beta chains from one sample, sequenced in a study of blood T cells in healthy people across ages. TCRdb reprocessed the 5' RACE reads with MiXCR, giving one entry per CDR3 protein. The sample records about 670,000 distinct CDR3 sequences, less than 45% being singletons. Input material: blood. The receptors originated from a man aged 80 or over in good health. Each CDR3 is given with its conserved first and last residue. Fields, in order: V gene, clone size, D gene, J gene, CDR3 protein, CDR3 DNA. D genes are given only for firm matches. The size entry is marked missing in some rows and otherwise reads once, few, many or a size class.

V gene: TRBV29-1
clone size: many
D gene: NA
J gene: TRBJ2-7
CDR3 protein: CSVGGGKGSYEQYF
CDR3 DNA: TGCAGCGTGGGGGGCGGTAAGGGCTCCTACGAGCAGTACTTC

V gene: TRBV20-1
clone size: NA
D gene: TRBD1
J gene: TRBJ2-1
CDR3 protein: CSASGQASSYNEQFF
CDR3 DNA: TGCAGTGCATCGGGACAGGCAAGCTCCTACAATGAGCAGTTCTTC

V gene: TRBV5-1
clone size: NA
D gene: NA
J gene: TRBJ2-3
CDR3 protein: CASSPFLGGGHSTTQYF
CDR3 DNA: TGCGCCAGCAGCCCCTTCTTGGGAGGCGGACATAGCACTACGCAGTATTTT

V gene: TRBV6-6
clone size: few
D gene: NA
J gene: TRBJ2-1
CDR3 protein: CASSYTGASGDNEQFF
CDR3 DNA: TGTGCCAGCAGTTACACCGGGGCCTCTGGGGACAATGAGCAGTTCTTC

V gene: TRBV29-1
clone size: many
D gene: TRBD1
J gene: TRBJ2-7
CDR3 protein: CSVEVRRDRVHEQYF
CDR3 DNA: TGCAGCGTTGAAGTTAGGCGGGACAGGGTCCACGAGCAGTACTTC

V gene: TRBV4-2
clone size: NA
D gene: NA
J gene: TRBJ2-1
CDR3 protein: CASSLSVSWRGSNEQFF
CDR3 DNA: TGTGCCAGCAGTTTAAGTGTCTCTTGGAGGGGTAGCAATGAGCAGTTCTTC

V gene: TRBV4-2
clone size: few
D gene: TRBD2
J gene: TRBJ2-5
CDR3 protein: CASSQGTSGGQKTQYF
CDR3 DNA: TGTGCCAGCAGCCAAGGGACTAGCGGGGGGCAAAAGACCCAGTACTTC

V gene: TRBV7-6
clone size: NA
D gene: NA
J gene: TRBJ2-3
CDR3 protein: CASSLAGLGGTDTQYF
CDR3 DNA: TGTGCCAGCAGCTTGGCGGGACTGGGGGGCACAGATACGCAGTATTTT

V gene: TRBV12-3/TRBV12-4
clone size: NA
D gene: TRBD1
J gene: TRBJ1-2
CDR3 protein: CASSSRGRGDYGYTF
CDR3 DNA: TGTGCCAGCAGTTCCAGGGGGCGAGGAGACTATGGCTACACCTTC

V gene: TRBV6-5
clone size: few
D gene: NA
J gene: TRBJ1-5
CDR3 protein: CASSRGWGNQPQHF
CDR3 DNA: TGTGCCAGCAGTCGCGGGTGGGGCAATCAGCCCCAGCATTTT

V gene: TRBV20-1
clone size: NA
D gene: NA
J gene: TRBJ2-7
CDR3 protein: CSAPGRGITNEQYF
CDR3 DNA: TGCAGTGCGCCTGGGAGGGGGATTACCAATGAGCAGTACTTC

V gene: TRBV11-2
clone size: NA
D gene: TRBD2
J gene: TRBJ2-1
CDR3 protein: CASSLRYGQRLPGRLAQSYNEQFF
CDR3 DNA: TGTGCCAGCAGTCTAAGATATGGGCAGCGGCTGCCAGGCAGACTAGCGCAGAGCTACAATGAGCAGTTCTTC

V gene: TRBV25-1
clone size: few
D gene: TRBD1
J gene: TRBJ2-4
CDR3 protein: CASSTPRQGENIQYF
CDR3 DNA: TGTGCCAGCAGTACCCCCAGACAGGGGGAAAACATTCAGTACTTC

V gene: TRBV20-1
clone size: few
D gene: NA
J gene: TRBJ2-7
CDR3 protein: CSARQRDGYEQYF
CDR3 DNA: TGCAGTGCTAGGCAGAGGGACGGGTACGAGCAGTACTTC

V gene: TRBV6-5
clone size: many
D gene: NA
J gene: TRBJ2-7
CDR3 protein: CASSDTGNAYEQYF
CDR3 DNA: TGTGCCAGCAGTGATACAGGGAACGCCTACGAGCAGTACTTC

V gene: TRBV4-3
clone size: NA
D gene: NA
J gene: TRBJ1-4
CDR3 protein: CASSQRLGGYNEKLFF
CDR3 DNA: TGCGCCAGCAGCCAAAGGTTGGGGGGATATAATGAAAAACTGTTTTTT

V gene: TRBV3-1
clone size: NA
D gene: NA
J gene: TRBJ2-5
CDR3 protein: CASSIGVGRQETQYF
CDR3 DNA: TGTGCCAGCAGCATAGGGGTTGGGCGACAAGAGACCCAGTACTTC

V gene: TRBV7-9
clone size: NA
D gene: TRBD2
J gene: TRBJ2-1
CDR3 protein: CASRPTGGNEQFF
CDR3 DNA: TGTGCCAGCAGACCAACGGGGGGGAATGAGCAGTTCTTC

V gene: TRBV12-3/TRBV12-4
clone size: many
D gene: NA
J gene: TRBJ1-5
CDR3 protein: CASSLRRSQNQPQHF
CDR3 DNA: TGTGCCAGCAGTTTGAGGAGGAGTCAGAATCAGCCCCAGCATTTT

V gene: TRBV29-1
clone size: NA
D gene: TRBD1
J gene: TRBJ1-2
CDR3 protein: CSVGSQGAWDYTF
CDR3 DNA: TGCAGCGTTGGATCACAGGGGGCGTGGGACTACACCTTC

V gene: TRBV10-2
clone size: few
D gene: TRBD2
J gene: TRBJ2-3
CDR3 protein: CASSVAGGPADTQYF
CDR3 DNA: TGCGCCAGCAGTGTTGCGGGAGGGCCCGCAGATACGCAGTATTTT

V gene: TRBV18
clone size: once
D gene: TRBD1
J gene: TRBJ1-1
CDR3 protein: CASSPRTGWDTEAFF
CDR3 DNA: TGTGCCAGCTCACCGAGGACAGGGTGGGACACTGAAGCTTTCTTT

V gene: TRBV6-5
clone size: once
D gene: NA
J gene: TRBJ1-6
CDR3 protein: CASRKGGFGNSPLHF
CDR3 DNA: TGTGCCAGCAGAAAAGGGGGGTTTGGTAATTCACCCCTCCACTTT

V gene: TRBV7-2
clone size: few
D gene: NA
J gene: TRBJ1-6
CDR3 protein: CASSSSYYPPLHF
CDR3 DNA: TGTGCCAGCAGCTCCTCTTATTATCCACCCCTCCACTTT

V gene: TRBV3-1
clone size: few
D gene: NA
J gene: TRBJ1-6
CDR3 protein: CASSQGASSYNSPLHF
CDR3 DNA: TGTGCCAGCAGCCAGGGGGCATCTTCCTATAATTCACCCCTCCACTTT